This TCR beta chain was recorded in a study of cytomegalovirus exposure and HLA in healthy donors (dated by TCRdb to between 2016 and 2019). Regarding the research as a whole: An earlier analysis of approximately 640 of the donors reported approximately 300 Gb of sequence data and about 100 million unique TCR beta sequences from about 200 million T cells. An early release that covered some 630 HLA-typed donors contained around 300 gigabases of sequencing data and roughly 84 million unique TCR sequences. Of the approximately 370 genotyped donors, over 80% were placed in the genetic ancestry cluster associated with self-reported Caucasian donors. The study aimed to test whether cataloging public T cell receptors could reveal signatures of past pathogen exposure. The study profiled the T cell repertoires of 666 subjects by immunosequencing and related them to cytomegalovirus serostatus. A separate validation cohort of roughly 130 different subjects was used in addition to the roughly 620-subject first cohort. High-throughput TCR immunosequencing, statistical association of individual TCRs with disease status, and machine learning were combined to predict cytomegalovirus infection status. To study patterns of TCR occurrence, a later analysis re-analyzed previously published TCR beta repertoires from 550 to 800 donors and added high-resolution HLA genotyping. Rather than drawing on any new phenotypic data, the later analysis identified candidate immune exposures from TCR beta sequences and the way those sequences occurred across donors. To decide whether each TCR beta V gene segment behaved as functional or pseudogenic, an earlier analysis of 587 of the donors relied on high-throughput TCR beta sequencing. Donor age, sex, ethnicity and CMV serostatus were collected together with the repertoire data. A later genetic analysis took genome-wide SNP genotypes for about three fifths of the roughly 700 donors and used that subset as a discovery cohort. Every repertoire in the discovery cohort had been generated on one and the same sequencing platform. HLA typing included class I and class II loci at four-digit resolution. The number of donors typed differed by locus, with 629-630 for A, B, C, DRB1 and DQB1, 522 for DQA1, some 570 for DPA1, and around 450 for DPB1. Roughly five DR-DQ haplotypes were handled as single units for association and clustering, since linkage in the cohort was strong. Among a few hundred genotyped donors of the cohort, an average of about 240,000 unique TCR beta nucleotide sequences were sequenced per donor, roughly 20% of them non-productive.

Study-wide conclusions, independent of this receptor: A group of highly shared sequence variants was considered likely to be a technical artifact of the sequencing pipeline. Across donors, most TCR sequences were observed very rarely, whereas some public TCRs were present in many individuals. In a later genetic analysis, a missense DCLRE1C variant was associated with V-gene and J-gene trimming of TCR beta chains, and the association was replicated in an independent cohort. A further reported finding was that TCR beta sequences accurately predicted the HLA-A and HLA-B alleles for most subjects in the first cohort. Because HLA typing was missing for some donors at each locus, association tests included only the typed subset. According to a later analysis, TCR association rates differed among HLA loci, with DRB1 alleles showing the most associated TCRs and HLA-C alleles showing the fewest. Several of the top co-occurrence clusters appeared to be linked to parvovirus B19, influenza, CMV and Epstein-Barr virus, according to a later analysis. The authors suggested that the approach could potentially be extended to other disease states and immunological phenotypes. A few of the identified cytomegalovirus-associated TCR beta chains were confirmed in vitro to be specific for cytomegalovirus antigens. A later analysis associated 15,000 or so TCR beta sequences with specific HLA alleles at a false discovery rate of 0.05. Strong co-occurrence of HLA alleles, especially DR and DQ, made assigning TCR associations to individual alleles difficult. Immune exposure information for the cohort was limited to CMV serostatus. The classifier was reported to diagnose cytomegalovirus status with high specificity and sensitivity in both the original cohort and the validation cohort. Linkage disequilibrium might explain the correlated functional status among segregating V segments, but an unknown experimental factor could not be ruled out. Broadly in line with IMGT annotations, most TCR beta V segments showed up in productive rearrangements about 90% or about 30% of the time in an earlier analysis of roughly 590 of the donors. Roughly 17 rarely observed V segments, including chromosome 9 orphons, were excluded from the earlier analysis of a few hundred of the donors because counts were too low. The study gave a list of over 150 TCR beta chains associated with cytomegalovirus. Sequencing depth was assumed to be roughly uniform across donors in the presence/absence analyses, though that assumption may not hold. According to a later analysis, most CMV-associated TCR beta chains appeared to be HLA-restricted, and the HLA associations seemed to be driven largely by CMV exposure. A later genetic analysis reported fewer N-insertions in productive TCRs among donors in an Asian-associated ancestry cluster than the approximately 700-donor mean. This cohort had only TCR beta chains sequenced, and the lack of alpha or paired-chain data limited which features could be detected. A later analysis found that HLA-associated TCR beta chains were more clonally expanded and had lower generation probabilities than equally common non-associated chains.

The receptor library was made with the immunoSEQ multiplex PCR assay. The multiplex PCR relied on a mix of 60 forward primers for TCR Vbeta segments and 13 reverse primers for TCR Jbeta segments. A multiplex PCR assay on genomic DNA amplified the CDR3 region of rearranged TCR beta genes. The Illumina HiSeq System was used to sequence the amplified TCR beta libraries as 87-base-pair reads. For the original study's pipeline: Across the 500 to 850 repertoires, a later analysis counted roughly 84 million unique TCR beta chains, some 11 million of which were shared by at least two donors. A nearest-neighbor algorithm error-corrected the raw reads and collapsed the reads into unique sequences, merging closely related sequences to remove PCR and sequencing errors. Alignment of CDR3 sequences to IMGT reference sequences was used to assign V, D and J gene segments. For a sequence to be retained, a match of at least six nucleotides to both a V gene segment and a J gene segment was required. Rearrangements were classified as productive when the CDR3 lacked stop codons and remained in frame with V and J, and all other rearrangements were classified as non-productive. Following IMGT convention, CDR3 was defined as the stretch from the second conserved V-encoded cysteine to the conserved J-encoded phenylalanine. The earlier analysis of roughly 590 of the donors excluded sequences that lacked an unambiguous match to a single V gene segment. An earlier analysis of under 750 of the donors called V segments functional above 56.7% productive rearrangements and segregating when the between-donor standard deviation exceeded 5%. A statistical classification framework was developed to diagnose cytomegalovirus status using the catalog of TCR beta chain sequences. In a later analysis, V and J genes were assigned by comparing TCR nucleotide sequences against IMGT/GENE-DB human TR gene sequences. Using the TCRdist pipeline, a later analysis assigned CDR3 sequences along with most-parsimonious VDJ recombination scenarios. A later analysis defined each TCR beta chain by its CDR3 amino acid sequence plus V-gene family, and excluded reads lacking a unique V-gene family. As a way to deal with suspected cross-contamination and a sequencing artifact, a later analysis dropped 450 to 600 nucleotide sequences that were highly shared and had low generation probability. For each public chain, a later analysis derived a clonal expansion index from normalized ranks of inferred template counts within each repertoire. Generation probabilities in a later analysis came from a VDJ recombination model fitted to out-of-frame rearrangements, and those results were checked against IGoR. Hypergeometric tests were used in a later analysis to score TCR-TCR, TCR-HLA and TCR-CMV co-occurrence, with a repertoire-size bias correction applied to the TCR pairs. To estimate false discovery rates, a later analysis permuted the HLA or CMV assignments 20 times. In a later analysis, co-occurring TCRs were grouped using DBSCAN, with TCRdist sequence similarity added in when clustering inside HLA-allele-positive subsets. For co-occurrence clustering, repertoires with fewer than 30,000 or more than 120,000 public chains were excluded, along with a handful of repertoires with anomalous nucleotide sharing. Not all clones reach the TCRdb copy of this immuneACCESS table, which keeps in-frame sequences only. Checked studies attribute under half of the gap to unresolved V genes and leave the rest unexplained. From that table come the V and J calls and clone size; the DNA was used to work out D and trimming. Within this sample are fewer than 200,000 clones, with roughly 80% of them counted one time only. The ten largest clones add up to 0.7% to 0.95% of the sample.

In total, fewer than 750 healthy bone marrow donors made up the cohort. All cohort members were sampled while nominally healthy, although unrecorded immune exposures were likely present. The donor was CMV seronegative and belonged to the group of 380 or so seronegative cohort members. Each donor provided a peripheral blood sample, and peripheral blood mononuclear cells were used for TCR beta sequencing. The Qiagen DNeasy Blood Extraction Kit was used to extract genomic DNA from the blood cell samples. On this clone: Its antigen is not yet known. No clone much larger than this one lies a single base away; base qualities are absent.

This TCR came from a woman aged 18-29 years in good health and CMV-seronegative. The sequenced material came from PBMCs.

CDR3 loop: CASSIRRGQGTGELFF. The bases are TGTGCCAGTAGTATTCGAAGGGGACAGGGGACCGGGGAGCTGTTTTTT. Rearrangement joined TRBV19 to TRBJ2-2; 10 junctional bases match TRBD1. Trimming takes 3 bases off V and 5 bases off J; junction bases not matched to a gene: 6. Via the germline V gene (reference sequence), CDR1 is LNHDA and CDR2 SQIVND. The CDR3 numbers 16 residues from cysteine through phenylalanine. Solely the CDR3 DNA is kept, with 48 bases framed from the first base.